A single sample gave rise to the 17 T cell receptor delta chains below, sequenced in a study of γδ T cells in repeated Plasmodium falciparum infection (dated by TCRdb to about 2021). Vgamma9/Vdelta2+ and Vdelta2-negative gammadelta T cell populations were flow-sorted from peripheral blood mononuclear cells for bulk TCR repertoire analysis. The library came from multiplex PCR. TCRdb names Illumina MiSeq as the instrument used. With CATT, TCRdb called clones again from the public reads; duplicate DNA rows were later joined. The sample table holds roughly 93,000 delta-chain clones, of which 0.95% to 1% were seen once. More than 9% of the sample rests with the top ten. The sample taken for sequencing was gamma-delta T cells from blood. These receptors were taken from a pool of human donors (malaria-infected and uninfected, not separated).

Worth noting for this clone: A much bigger clone sits one base away, suggesting this may be a read error. This CDR3 is also generated by other DNA sequences in the sample. The V and J genes are TRAV29/DV5 and TRDJ1, with TRDD3 matching over 7 bases. J lost 10 bases, V lost 3 bases, and 21 bases had no gene match. CDR1 and CDR2 from the germline V gene are NSMFDY and ISSIKDK. The CDR3 consists of 16 residues. The CDR3 spells CAAKPLWGWGRVGLIF. The CDR3 DNA reads as TGTGCAGCAAAGCCCTTATGGGGCTGGGGGCGGGTAGGACTCATCTTT.

The table lists this clone with a few counts. A read error likely explains why the TCRdb protein, taken from a much larger clone, differs from this DNA's translation at residue 19; the protein shown is translated from the DNA. The rearrangement links TRDV1 to TRDJ1; 13 positions agree with TRDD3. Germline-derived CDR1 and CDR2 are TSWWSYY and QGS. The CDR3 sequence is 21 residues long. As DNA, the CDR3 is TGTGCTCTTGGCAAACGGTCCAACTGGGGGATACGAGGGGGGTACACCGATAAACCCATCTTT. Translated: CALGKRSNWGIRGGYTDKPIF.

The table lists this clone with many counts. TCRdb's entry gives the protein of a much larger clone, which mismatches this DNA's translation at residue 17, likely from a read error; the protein reported here is translated from the DNA. No J gene was called, and the V gene is TRDV2; the listed D gene, TRDD3, was not tested against the DNA. CDR1 GEAIGNYY and CDR2 EKD come from the germline V gene. The CDR3 covers 18 residues. CDR3 nucleotide sequence: TGTGCCTGTGACACCGTGGTGGGGATCATGAGTTACACCGATAAACTCACCTTT. Its translation: CACDTVVGIMSYTDKLTF.

Concerning this clone: TCRdb's protein for this DNA is that of a much larger clone and differs from the translation at residue 4, likely a read error; the protein shown is the DNA translation. This chain uses TRDV2 with TRDJ1; TRDD2 agrees at 9 bases. The J gene is not listed in TCRdb, so it was assigned here from a DNA match to germline. The V gene's germline CDR1 is GEAIGNYY and CDR2 EKD. The CDR3 spans 24 residues. CDR3 coding DNA: TGTGCCTGTGGCACCAGGGCCGCCAGGCCTTCCTACACCAAGATGGGGGCTGACACCGATAAACTCATCTTT. Translated, it gives CACGTRAARPSYTKMGADTDKLIF.

This clone was found a few times. TCRdb lists the protein of a much larger clone for this DNA, which differs at residue 7, so this is likely a read error; the protein given here is translated from the DNA itself. The CDR3 sequence is CACVQFARYHPYTDKLIF. The DNA of the CDR3 is TGTGCCTGTGTCCAATTCGCGAGGTATCACCCTTACACCGATAAACTCATCTTT. The chain combines TRDV2 with TRDJ1; D gene ambiguous. From germline, CDR1 is GEAIGNYY and CDR2 EKD. V dropped 5 bases and J dropped 0 bases, with 24 bases sitting between them. The CDR3 extends over 18 amino acids.

Relative to its sample, this clone is medium-sized. The same CDR3 arises from other DNA sequences in this sample as well. The chain has TRDV1 and TRDJ1; D is uncertain. In germline, CDR1 is TSWWSYY, CDR2 QGS. V lost 0 bases, J lost 5 bases, and 13 bases lay in between. The CDR3 sequence is 15 residues long. The DNA for the CDR3 is TGTGCTCTTGGGGAACTGAGGCCGGGCCCTGATAAACTCATCTTT. It yields the protein CALGELRPGPDKLIF.

This clone is judged medium-sized. The sample contains more than one DNA sequence encoding this CDR3. The genes are TRDV1 and TRDJ1; D gene unclear. Looked up from germline, CDR1 is TSWWSYY and CDR2 is QGS. The CDR3 extends over 18 amino acids. V dropped 3 bases and J dropped 7 bases, with 27 bases sitting between them. The CDR3: CALGDPFPTYGVEFKLIF. The CDR3 DNA is TGTGCTCTTGGGGACCCCTTTCCCACTTACGGTGTGGAGTTTAAACTCATCTTT.

This clone was detected only a few times. TCRdb's listed protein matches a much larger clone and diverges from this DNA's translation at residue 14, likely through a read error; the protein shown comes from the DNA. The J gene was not called, though the V gene is TRDV1; the D call of TRDD3 is as the table states it, not checked on the DNA. The CDR3 covers 16 residues. CDR1 is TSWWSYY and CDR2 is QGS in the germline V gene. The CDR3 DNA reads as TGTGCTCTTGGGGAATTGGCCTTGCTGGGGGATACAAGACCCATCTTT. Its translation is CALGELALLGDTRPIF.

The table lists this clone with a few counts. This likely reflects a read error, since a far larger clone is one base away. Other DNA variants within this sample encode the same CDR3. This chain links TRDV2 with TRDJ1; D is unresolved. TCRdb lists no J gene, so it was determined here by aligning the DNA to germline. The V end lost 0 bases, the J end lost 1 base, and 26 bases lay between the germline ends. Germline CDR1 GEAIGNYY, CDR2 EKD. The CDR3 spans 20 residues. As DNA, the CDR3 is TGTGCCTGTGACACCGGAGTGGCGGGGTACGGAATTGGCTTCACCGATAAACTCATCTTT. Translation gives CACDTGVAGYGIGFTDKLIF.

Regarding this clone: A read error likely explains this, since a far larger clone differs by one base. Within the sample, other DNA sequences also encode this same CDR3. J gene calling gave no result, while the V gene is TRDV2; the table's TRDD3 call for D was not verified on the DNA. The CDR3 totals 16 residues. The germline V gene has CDR1 GEAIGNYY and CDR2 EKD. The CDR3 region is CACDSVLGNYTDKLIF. CDR3 nucleotide sequence: TGTGCCTGTGACTCCGTACTGGGGAACTACACCGATAAACTCATCTTC.

With respect to this clone: A read error may account for a junction end that differs from germline. This chain links TRDV1 with TRDJ1; a possible D gene is TRDD3 (6 bases). Assignment of the J gene here rests on matching the DNA to germline, because TCRdb gives none. Germline CDR1 and CDR2: TSWWSYY and QGS. The CDR3 has 19 residues. CDR3 sequence (DNA): TGCTCTGGGGAAAGACAAACCCCAGGAGTACTTCTCCGCACCGATAAACTCATCTTT. Translation: CSGERQTPGVLLRTDKLIF.

This clone was observed a few times. With only one base between it and a far larger clone, this is likely a read error. Additional DNA sequences in this sample encode the identical CDR3. The CDR3 DNA reads TGTGCCTGTGACGGGTTGGAGGGGACGGCCGACAAACTCATCTTT. As protein: CACDGLEGTADKLIF. This sequence joins TRDV2 and TRDJ1; tentative D call: TRDD3 (5 bases). This CDR3 contains 15 residues. Germline loops: CDR1 GEAIGNYY, CDR2 EKD.

Of note for this clone: A read error likely explains why the TCRdb protein, taken from a much larger clone, differs from this DNA's translation at residue 11; the protein shown is translated from the DNA. V is TRDV1 and J is TRDJ1; 7 bases map to TRDD3. Assignment of the J gene here rests on matching the DNA to germline, because TCRdb gives none. The length of the CDR3 is 22 residues. CDR1 is TSWWSYY and CDR2 is QGS in the germline V gene. Trimming removed 2 bases from V and 0 bases from J; junction bases left unmatched: 24. In DNA form, the CDR3 reads TGTGCTCTTGGGGAAACACCATATCTGGGGGCTCGGGGCCGTGGGTACACCGATAAACTCATCTTT. Amino acids: CALGETPYLGARGRGYTDKLIF.

In its sample, this clone was seen a few times. The protein TCRdb lists belongs to a much larger clone and differs from this DNA's translation at residue 17, which points to a read error; the protein shown is made from the DNA. No J gene was called, and the V gene is TRDV1; the table gives TRDD3 as D, unverified against the DNA. This CDR3 comprises 18 residues. CDR1 and CDR2 (germline): TSWWSYY, QGS. CDR3 region: CALGEGIRGFVGTDKLTF. The CDR3 nucleotides are TGTGCTCTTGGGGAGGGGATACGCGGTTTCGTGGGTACCGATAAACTCACCTTT.

To note about this clone: The TCRdb record carries a much larger clone's protein, which differs from this DNA's translation at residue 10; a read error is the likely cause, and the protein listed here is the DNA translation. The rearrangement joins TRDV2 to TRDJ1; TRDD3 matches at 10 bases. Germline V lookup: CDR1 GEAIGNYY, CDR2 EKD. This CDR3 comprises 16 residues. V lost 3 bases and J lost 0; bases outside the gene matches: 6. CDR3 region: CACDPLGDKHTDKLIF. The CDR3 bases are TGTGCCTGTGACCCTCTGGGGGATAAGCACACCGATAAACTCATCTTT.

The sample holds many counts of this clone. A far larger clone is off by one base, so a read error is likely. In the same sample, other DNA sequences code for this CDR3. The V gene call is TRDV1, and the J gene call is absent; TRDD3 is the table's D call and was not checked against the DNA. There are 19 residues in the CDR3. Germline V gene lookup returns CDR1 TSWWSYY and CDR2 QGS. CDR3 DNA: TGTGCTCTTGGGGATCACTTAGTTAGCCGGGGGATAACCAAGGATAAGCTCATCTTT. Protein: CALGDHLVSRGITKDKLIF.

This clone was detected many times. This likely traces to a read error, being one base from a far larger clone. The sample contains more than one DNA sequence encoding this CDR3. The V gene is TRDV1, the J gene TRDJ1; the match to TRDD3 covers 10 bases. CDR3 size: 19 residues. The V and J ends lost 3 bases and 3 bases, in that order; junction bases with no gene match: 16. Germline assignment: CDR1 TSWWSYY and CDR2 QGS. This chain's CDR3 is CALGESPRTGGCNSDKLIF. CDR3 nucleotides: TGTGCTCTTGGGGAGAGCCCTCGTACTGGGGGATGTAACTCCGATAAACTCATCTTT.